One sample yielded the 13 T cell receptor beta chains listed below, sequenced in a study of cytomegalovirus exposure and HLA in healthy donors. TCRdb's copy holds only in-frame clones and misses some; the assay was immunoSEQ multiplex PCR. The sample contains 220,000 or so clones, around 80% of which appear only once. The sequencing sample was made of PBMCs. These receptor sequences come from a woman aged 30 to 39 in good health and CMV-seropositive.

J is TRBJ2-7 and V is TRBV7-8; D may be TRBD1 (6 bases). V lost 5 bases and J 0 bases, leaving 11 bases between the germline ends. Germline values: CDR1 SGHVS, CDR2 FQNEAQ. There are 14 residues in the CDR3. The CDR3 DNA reads TGTGCCAGCAGCGAGAGACAGGTCTCCTACGAGCAGTACTTC. It yields the protein CASSERQVSYEQYF.

The chain has TRBV5-6 and TRBJ2-7, with 10 bases aligning to TRBD2. The CDR3 runs to 14 residues. Trimming removed 4 bases from V and 3 bases from J; junction bases left unmatched: 4. The germline V gene has CDR1 SGHDT and CDR2 YYEEEE. The chain's CDR3 is CASSSGTSVYEQYF. CDR3 in DNA: TGTGCCAGCAGCAGCGGGACTAGCGTCTACGAGCAGTACTTC. The full variable domain, its missing parts supplied by reference TRBV5-6 and TRBJ2-7, is DAGVTQSPTHLIKTRGQQVTLRCSPKSGHDTVSWYQQALGQGPQFIFQYYEEEERQRGNFPDRFSGHQFPNYSSELNVNALLLGDSALYLCASSSGTSVYEQYFGPGTRLTVT.

The chain recombines TRBV7-8 with TRBJ1-5; D gene unclear. Trimming took 1 base from V and 6 from J, leaving 19 bases between them. Germline V gene data show CDR1 as SGHVS and CDR2 as FQNEAQ. The CDR3 covers 17 residues. The CDR3 region has the DNA TGTGCCAGCAGCTTAGGTGGGCCGGCAGCGAGCGGTCAGCCCCAGCATTTT. Protein: CASSLGGPAASGQPQHF.

This chain uses TRBV7-3 with TRBJ2-7; D is ambiguous. CDR1 and CDR2 from the germline V gene are SGHTA and FQGTGA. With 2 bases removed from V and 5 bases from J, the gap between germline ends came to 13 bases. The CDR3 length is 14 residues. The CDR3 DNA reads as TGTGCCAGCAGCTTATTCGACTCTGACCACGAGCAGTACTTC. Residues: CASSLFDSDHEQYF.

J is TRBJ2-7 and V is TRBV30; D gene ambiguous. V dropped 0 bases and J dropped 1 base, with 16 bases sitting between them. The CDR3 has 16 amino acids. Per the germline V gene, CDR1 is GTSNPN and CDR2 is SVGIG (reference sequence). This chain's CDR3 is CAWSVSVGPESYEQYF. The CDR3, as DNA: TGTGCCTGGAGTGTTTCGGTTGGGCCAGAATCCTACGAGCAGTACTTC.

The chain combines TRBV5-1 with TRBJ1-5, with 7 bases lining up with TRBD1. The CDR3 loop spans 18 amino acids. V shed 1 base, J shed 7 bases, and the junction held 17 bases outside the gene matches. The V gene's germline CDR1 is SGHRS and CDR2 YFSETQ. The CDR3 is CASSLSLGGAVGRQPQHF. In DNA form, the CDR3 reads TGCGCCAGCAGCTTGAGTCTAGGGGGCGCGGTTGGCCGGCAGCCCCAGCATTTT.

The chain combines TRBV6-1 with TRBJ1-1; D call uncertain. Germline V CDR1 and CDR2: MNHNS, SASEGT. Trimming shortened V by 8 bases and J by 1 base, and 17 bases separated the two germline ends. There are 15 residues in the CDR3. CDR3 sequence: CASWLGYLGNTEAFF. The CDR3 DNA sequence: TGTGCCAGCTGGTTGGGGTATCTGGGGAACACTGAAGCTTTCTTT.

About this clone: Other DNA sequences in this specimen translate into the identical CDR3. The chain has TRBV27 and TRBJ2-7; D uncertain. Germline CDR1 reads MNHEY; CDR2 reads SMNVEV (reference sequence). This CDR3 region has 11 residues. The V and J ends lost 4 bases and 3 bases respectively, with 4 bases between them. This CDR3 reads CASSSGYEQYF. CDR3 DNA sequence: TGTGCCAGCAGTTCGGGCTACGAGCAGTACTTC.

This chain joins TRBV11-2 and TRBJ1-1; a weak D match, TRBD1 (5 bases). Trimming took off 5 bases at V and 1 base at J, with 14 bases between the two ends. Per the germline V gene, CDR1 is SGHAT and CDR2 is FQNNGV. This CDR3 region has 15 residues. In nucleotides, the CDR3 is TGTGCCAGCAGCCTACAGGACTTGGGGAACACTGAAGCTTTCTTT. Translated, it gives CASSLQDLGNTEAFF.

The chain carries TRBV7-2 and TRBJ1-2; 12 positions match TRBD1. The V segment lost 1 base and the J segment 8 bases; nucleotides outside the gene matches: 8. Germline lookup yields CDR1 SGHTA and CDR2 FQGNSA. CDR3 length: 16 amino acids. For the CDR3, the DNA is TGTGCCAGCAGCTTAGGGGGGACAGGGGGCGCTTACGGCTACACCTTC. It is translated as CASSLGGTGGAYGYTF. The full variable domain, its missing parts supplied by reference TRBV7-2 and TRBJ1-2, is GAGVSQSPSNKVTEKGKDVELRCDPISGHTALYWYRQSLGQGLEFLIYFQGNSAPDKSGLPSDRFSAERTGGSVSTLTIQRTQQEDSAVYLCASSLGGTGGAYGYTFGSGTRLTVV.

This clone has more than one count but fewer than ten. The gene calls are TRBV28 and TRBJ2-7; D remains unclear. CDR1 is MDHEN and CDR2 is SYDVKM in the germline V gene. CDR3 length equals 15 residues. V lost 2 bases to trimming and J lost 0 bases, with 11 bases between them. The CDR3 coding sequence is TGTGCCAGCAGTTTAGTAGAACAGTTCTCCTACGAGCAGTACTTC. This codes for CASSLVEQFSYEQYF.

The chain has TRBV29-1 and TRBJ2-1, with TRBD2 identical over 9 bases. Germline CDR1 and CDR2: SQVTM and ANQGSEA. The CDR3 covers 14 residues. V lost 4 bases to trimming and J lost 8 bases; unmatched junction nucleotides: 9. Written as DNA, the CDR3 is TGCAGCGTTGGGGTAGCGGGAGAGTGGGATGAGCAGTTCTTC. Residues: CSVGVAGEWDEQFF.

V usage is TRBV4-1 and J usage is TRBJ2-4, with TRBD1 identical over 9 bases. Germline V gene lookup returns CDR1 MGHRA and CDR2 YSYEKL. V shed 3 bases and J 3 bases; nucleotides not matched to a gene: 6. The CDR3 length is 16 residues. The chain's CDR3 is CASSQPGQGGKNIQYF. In DNA form, the CDR3 reads TGCGCCAGCAGCCAGCCGGGACAGGGAGGCAAAAACATTCAGTACTTC.